This T cell receptor (beta chain) was recovered during a study of long-term antiretroviral therapy in people with HIV. Assay version v3.0 of immunoSEQ was used, and it was run at survey level. Some clones are missing from TCRdb's copy, which holds only in-frame ones; the method was immunoSEQ multiplex PCR. Seen here are some 31,000 clones, around 95% observed once, and the top ten hold around 7.9%. The germline V gene has CDR1 GTSNPN and CDR2 SVGIG (reference sequence). V shed 1 base and J shed 4 bases, with 16 bases lying between them. This CDR3 has 15 amino acids. Donors each had at least one pre-ART PBMC sample and at least two post-ART ones. Before DNA extraction, roughly 0.85-10 million cryopreserved PBMC were held in the samples.

The chain combines TRBV30 with TRBJ2-5; D may be TRBD1 or TRBD2 (6 bases each). Sequences were derived from unsorted PBMCs, sampled 5.3 years after starting antiretroviral therapy. This TCR was sampled from a young man with HIV. In nucleotides, the CDR3 is TGTGCCTGGAGTGGGGGGCCAGGGGAGGTAGAGACCCAGTACTTC. Translating it yields CAWSGGPGEVETQYF.